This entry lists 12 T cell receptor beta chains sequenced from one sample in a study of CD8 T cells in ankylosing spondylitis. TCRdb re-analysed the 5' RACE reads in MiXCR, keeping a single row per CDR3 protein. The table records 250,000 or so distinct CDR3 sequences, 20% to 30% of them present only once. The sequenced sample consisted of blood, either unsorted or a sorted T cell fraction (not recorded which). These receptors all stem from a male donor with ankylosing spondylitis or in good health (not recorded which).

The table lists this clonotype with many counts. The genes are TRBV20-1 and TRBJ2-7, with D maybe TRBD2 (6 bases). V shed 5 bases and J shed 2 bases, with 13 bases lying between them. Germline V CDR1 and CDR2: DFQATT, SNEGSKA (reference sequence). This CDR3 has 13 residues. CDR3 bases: TGCAGTGCTTCGCGGGACGGAACCTACGAGCAGTACTTC. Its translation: CSASRDGTYEQYF.

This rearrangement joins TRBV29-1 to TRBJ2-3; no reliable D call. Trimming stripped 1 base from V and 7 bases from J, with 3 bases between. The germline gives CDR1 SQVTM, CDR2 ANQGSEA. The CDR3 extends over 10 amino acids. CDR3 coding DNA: TGCAGCGTTGAAGCGAATACGCAGTATTTT. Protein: CSVEANTQYF.

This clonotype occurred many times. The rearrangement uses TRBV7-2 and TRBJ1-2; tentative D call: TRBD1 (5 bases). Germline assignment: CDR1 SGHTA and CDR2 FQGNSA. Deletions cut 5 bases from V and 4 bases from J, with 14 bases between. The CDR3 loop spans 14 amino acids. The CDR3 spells CASSTQWGGYGYTF. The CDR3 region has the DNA TGTGCCAGCAGCACCCAGTGGGGGGGCTATGGCTACACCTTC.

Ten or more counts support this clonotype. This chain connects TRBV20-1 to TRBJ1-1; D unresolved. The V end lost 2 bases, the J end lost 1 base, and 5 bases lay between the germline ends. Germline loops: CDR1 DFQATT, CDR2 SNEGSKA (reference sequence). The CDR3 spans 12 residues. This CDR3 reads CSARPTNTEAFF. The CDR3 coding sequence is TGCAGTGCTAGACCAACGAACACTGAAGCTTTCTTT.

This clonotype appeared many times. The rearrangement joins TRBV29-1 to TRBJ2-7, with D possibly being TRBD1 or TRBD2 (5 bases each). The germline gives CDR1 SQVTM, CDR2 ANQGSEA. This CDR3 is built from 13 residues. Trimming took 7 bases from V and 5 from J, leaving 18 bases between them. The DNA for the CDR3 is TGCAGCGCCGAAACCCTCGGGACGGACGAGCAGTACTTC. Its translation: CSAETLGTDEQYF.

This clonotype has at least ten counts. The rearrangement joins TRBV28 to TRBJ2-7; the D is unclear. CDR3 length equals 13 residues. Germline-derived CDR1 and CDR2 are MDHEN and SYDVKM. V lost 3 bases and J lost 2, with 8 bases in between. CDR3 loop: CASSFGGPYEQYF. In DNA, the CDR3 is TGTGCCAGCAGTTTTGGCGGACCCTACGAGCAGTACTTC. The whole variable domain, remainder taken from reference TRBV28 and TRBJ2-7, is DVKVTQSSRYLVKRTGEKVFLECVQDMDHENMFWYRQDPGLGLRLIYFSYDVKMKEKGDIPEGYSVSREKKERFSLILESASTNQTSMYLCASSFGGPYEQYFGPGTRLTVT.

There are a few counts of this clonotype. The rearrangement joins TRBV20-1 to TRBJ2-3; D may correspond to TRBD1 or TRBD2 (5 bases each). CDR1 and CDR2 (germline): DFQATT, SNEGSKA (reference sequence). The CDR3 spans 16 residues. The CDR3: CRALSRAGSGTDTQYF. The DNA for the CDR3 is TGCAGGGCCCTCTCTCGGGCAGGGTCGGGAACAGATACGCAGTATTTT.

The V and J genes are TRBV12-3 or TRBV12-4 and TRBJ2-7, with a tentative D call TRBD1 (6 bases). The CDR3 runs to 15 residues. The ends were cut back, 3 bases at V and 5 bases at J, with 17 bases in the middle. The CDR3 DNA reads TGTGCCAGCAGTTTGGTGTCCAGGGGAGTCGACGAGCAGTACTTC. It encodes CASSLVSRGVDEQYF.

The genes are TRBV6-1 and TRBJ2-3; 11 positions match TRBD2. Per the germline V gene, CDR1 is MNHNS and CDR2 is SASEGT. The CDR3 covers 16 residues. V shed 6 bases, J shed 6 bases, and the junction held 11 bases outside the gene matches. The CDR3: CASRPATSGVGDTQYF. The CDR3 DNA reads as TGTGCCAGCAGGCCTGCGACTAGCGGGGTAGGGGATACGCAGTATTTT.

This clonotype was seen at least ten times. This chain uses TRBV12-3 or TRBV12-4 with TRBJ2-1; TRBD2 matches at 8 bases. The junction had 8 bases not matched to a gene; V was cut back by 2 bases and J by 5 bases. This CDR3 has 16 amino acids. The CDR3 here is CASSLFSRGADNEQFF. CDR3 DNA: TGTGCCAGCAGTTTATTCTCGCGGGGGGCTGACAATGAGCAGTTCTTC.

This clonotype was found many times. Here the CDR3 reads CASRGSSGVAKNIQYF. The CDR3 DNA follows: TGCGCCAGCAGGGGCTCTAGCGGGGTAGCCAAAAACATTCAGTACTTC. This chain links TRBV5-1 with TRBJ2-4, with 9 positions matching TRBD2. This CDR3 contains 16 residues. The V gene's germline CDR1 is SGHRS and CDR2 YFSETQ. The J segment lost 0 bases and the V segment lost 5 bases, leaving 6 bases of the junction unmatched.

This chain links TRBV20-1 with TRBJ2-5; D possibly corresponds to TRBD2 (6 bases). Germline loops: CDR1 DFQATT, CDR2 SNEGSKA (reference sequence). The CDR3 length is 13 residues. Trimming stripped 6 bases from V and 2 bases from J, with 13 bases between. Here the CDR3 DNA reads TGCAGTGCCAATCCGGGGGTGCAAGAGACCCAGTACTTC. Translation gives CSANPGVQETQYF.